These T cell receptor beta chains were read from a single sample in a study of technical replicates of blood from a handful of donors. Assay used: immunoSEQ multiplex PCR; TCRdb lists only in-frame clones, some missing. Of approximately 70,000 clones detected, 95% to 96% appear once; the ten largest clones hold roughly 0.24%. The sample was T cells isolated from PBMCs. The origin of the receptors is a human donor in good health. The CDR3 runs from the conserved cysteine through the conserved F or W. D genes are given only for firm matches. Rows may omit the clone size; those that give it use once, few, many or a size class.

v_gene	j_gene	abundance	d_gene	CDR3aa	CDR3nt
TRBV5-4	TRBJ2-3	.	TRBD2	CASSLGLAFTDTQYF	TGTGCCAGCAGCTTGGGACTAGCGTTCACAGATACGCAGTATTTT
TRBV11-3	TRBJ1-3	.	.	CASSLDQAGERNTIYF	TGTGCCAGCAGCTTAGATCAGGCAGGGGAGCGAAACACCATATATTTT
TRBV4-1	TRBJ2-1	.	TRBD2	CASSPRGDYNEQFF	TGCGCCAGCAGCCCGCGGGGGGACTACAATGAGCAGTTCTTC
TRBV19	TRBJ2-7	.	TRBD2	CASSPGTSGSGKQYF	TGTGCCAGTAGTCCTGGGACTAGCGGGAGTGGGAAGCAGTACTTC
TRBV30	TRBJ2-1	once	.	CAYLGRNEQFF	TGTGCCTACCTGGGGCGGAATGAGCAGTTCTTC
TRBV2	TRBJ2-1	.	TRBD2	CASRFKAGSSYNEQFF	TGTGCCAGCAGATTTAAAGCGGGGAGCTCCTACAATGAGCAGTTCTTC
TRBV7-9	TRBJ1-1	.	.	CASSLVGRRMNTEAFF	TGTGCCAGCAGCTTAGTAGGTCGGCGGATGAACACTGAAGCTTTCTTT
TRBV4-1	TRBJ2-7	.	.	CASSHPLRSGGFSYEQYF	TGCGCCAGCAGCCATCCTCTGAGGTCCGGGGGATTCTCCTACGAGCAGTACTTC
TRBV5-4	TRBJ1-4	.	.	CASSFQGQNEKLFF	TGTGCCAGCAGCTTCCAGGGGCAAAATGAAAAACTGTTTTTT
TRBV4-1	TRBJ1-1	.	.	CASSQAALQYLMNTEAFF	TGCGCCAGCAGCCAAGCCGCCCTGCAGTACCTTATGAACACTGAAGCTTTCTTT
TRBV5-1	TRBJ2-4	.	.	CASSLGAENIQYF	TGCGCCAGCAGCTTGGGAGCGGAAAACATTCAGTACTTC
TRBV5-1	TRBJ2-1	.	TRBD1	CASSLGLPGTGDGDEQFF	TGCGCCAGCAGCTTGGGCCTACCCGGGACAGGGGACGGGGATGAGCAGTTCTTC
TRBV28	TRBJ1-4	.	.	CASSLANNEKLFF	TGTGCCAGCAGCTTAGCTAATAATGAAAAACTGTTTTTT
TRBV27	TRBJ2-7	.	.	CASSLGGSSYEQYF	TGTGCCAGCAGTTTAGGGGGGAGCTCCTACGAGCAGTACTTC
TRBV6-5	TRBJ2-7	.	.	CASSYFRTNARAQYF	TGTGCCAGCAGTTACTTCAGGACTAATGCCCGGGCGCAGTACTTC
TRBV9	TRBJ2-7	.	TRBD2	CASSPRTSGPGEQYF	TGTGCCAGCAGCCCCCGGACTAGCGGGCCGGGGGAGCAGTACTTC
TRBV6-1	TRBJ1-2	once	.	CASSERLVYGYTF	TGTGCCAGCAGTGAAAGACTAGTGTATGGCTACACCTTC
TRBV6-1	TRBJ2-5	.	.	CASRTAQETQYF	TGTGCCAGCAGGACTGCCCAAGAGACCCAGTACTTC
TRBV7-8	TRBJ2-6	.	.	CASSFYPISGANVLTF	TGTGCCAGCAGCTTCTACCCGATCTCTGGGGCCAACGTCCTGACTTTC
TRBV7-2	TRBJ2-5	.	TRBD1	CASSSGQGTETQYF	TGTGCCAGCAGCTCCGGACAGGGCACAGAGACCCAGTACTTC